This TCR beta chain appears in the sequencing data of a study of blood T cells in healthy people across ages. This clonotype has a handful of counts. Its antigen is unknown. For the second PCR, which ran for roughly 7 to 11 cycles, a sample-barcoded 5' primer and a J-beta primer mix were used. TCRdb ran MiXCR on the 5' RACE reads and lists one entry per CDR3 protein. This table has fewer than 600,000 distinct CDR3 sequences, about 25% appearing once. The germline V and J ends were trimmed by 1 base and 4 bases, with 13 bases remaining between them. The germline CDR1 and CDR2 sequences are DFQATT and SNEGSKA (reference sequence). This CDR3 contains 14 residues. Findings and limits, study-wide: Observed TCR beta diversity per million T cells went down as age went up. This fall followed a roughly linear course with age. Estimates of total diversity, which came from one million sequenced T cells, were considered to be underestimates.

These data were also filed under a second study, of T cells of mothers and their children. In that study: Material was donated by three healthy Caucasian mothers and their six children. It was related mother-child pairs that showed slightly higher overlap than unrelated pairs, without reaching significance.

The sample comprised blood. The receptor comes from a boy aged 2 to 9 in good health. The chain combines TRBV20-1 with TRBJ2-5; D perhaps matches TRBD2 (5 bases). DNA of the CDR3: TGCAGTGCTAGAGGGACCAGCGAGGGAGAGACCCAGTACTTC. This encodes CSARGTSEGETQYF.